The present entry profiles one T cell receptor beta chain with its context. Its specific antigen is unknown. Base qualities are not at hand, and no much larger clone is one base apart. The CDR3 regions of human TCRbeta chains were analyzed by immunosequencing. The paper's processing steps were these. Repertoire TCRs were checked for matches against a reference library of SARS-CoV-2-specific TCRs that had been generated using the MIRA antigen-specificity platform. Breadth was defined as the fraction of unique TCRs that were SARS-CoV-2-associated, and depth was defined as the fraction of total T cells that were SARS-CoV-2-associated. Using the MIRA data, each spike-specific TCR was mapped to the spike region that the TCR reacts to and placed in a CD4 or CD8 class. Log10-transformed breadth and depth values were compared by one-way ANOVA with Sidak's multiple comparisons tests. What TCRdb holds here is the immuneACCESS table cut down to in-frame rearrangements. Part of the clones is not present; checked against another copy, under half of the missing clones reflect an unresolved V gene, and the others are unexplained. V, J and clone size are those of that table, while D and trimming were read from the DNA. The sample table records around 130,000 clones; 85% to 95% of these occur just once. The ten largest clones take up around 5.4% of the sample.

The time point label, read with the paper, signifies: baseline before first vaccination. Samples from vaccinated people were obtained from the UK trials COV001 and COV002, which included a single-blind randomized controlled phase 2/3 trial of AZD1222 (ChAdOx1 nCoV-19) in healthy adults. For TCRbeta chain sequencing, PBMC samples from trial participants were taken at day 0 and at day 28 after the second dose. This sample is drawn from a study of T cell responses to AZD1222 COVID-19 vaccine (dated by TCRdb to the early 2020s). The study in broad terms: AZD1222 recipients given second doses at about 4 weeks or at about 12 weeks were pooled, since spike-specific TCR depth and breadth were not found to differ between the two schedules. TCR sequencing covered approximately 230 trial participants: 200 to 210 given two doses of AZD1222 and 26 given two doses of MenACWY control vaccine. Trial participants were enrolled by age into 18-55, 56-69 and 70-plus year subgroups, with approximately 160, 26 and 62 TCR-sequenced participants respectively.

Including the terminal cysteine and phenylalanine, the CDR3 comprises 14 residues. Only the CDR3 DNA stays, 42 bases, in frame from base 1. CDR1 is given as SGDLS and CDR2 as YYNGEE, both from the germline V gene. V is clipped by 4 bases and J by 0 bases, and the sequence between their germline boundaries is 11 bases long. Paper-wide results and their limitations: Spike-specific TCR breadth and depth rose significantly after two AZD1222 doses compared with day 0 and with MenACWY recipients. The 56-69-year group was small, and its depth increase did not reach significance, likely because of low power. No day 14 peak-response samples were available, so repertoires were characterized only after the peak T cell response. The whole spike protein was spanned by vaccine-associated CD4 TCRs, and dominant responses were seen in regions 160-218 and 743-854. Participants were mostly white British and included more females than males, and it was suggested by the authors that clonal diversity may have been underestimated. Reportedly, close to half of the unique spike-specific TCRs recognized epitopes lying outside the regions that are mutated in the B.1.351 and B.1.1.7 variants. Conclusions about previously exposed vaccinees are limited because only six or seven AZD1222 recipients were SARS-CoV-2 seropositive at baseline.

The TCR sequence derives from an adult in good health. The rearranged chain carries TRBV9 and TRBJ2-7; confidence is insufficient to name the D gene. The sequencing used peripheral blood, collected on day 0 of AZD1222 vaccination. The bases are TGTGCCAGCAGCAAATACGAGAGCTCCTACGAGCAGTACTTC. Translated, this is CASSKYESSYEQYF.